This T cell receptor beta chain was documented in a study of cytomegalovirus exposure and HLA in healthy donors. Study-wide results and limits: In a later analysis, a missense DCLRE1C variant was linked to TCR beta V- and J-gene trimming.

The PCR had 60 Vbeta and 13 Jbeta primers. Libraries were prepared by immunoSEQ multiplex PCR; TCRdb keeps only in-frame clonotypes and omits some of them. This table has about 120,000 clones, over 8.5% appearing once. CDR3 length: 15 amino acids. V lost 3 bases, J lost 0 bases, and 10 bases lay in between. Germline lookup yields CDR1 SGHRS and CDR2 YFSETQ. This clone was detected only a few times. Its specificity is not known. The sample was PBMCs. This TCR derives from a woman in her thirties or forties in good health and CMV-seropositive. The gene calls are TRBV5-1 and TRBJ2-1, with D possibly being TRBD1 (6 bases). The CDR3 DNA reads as TGCGCCAGCAGCTCGACAGGAAGCTCCTACAATGAGCAGTTCTTC. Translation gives CASSSTGSSYNEQFF.